The 31 T cell receptor beta chains below come from one sample, sequenced in a study of resident and recirculating memory T cells in vitiligo. Sequencing was performed with immunoSEQ multiplex PCR; in TCRdb, only in-frame clones are kept and a portion is missing. The top ten hold 4.5% of the sample, which has 40,000 to 45,000 clones, 92% seen once. Material: blood. The source of these receptors is a male donor with vitiligo.

The J gene is TRBJ2-3, the V gene TRBV28; 10 positions agree with TRBD2. The CDR3 is 14 residues long. CDR1 is MDHEN, CDR2 SYDVKM, per germline. After removal of 10 bases from V and 1 base from J, the junction contained 5 bases not matched to a gene. For the CDR3, the DNA is TGTGCCATACAGCGGGGGGGCGGCACAGATACGCAGTATTTT. This gives the protein CAIQRGGGTDTQYF.

The gene calls are TRBV7-3 and TRBJ2-3; 10 nucleotides line up with TRBD2. The CDR3 loop spans 16 amino acids. CDR1 SGHTA and CDR2 FQGTGA come from the germline V gene. V was pared by 8 bases and J by 2 bases, with 10 bases of the junction left unmatched. CDR3 amino acids: CASSIGLAGDTDTQYF. The CDR3, as DNA: TGTGCCAGCTCCATTGGGCTAGCGGGGGACACAGATACGCAGTATTTT.

This clone is a singleton in its sample. The gene calls are TRBV6-6 and TRBJ2-3; 10 bases match TRBD2. Germline CDR1 is MNHNY and CDR2 is SVGAGI (reference sequence). Losses at the gene ends were 8 bases for V and 2 bases for J; bases not matched to a gene: 7. The CDR3 is 15 residues long. The CDR3 protein is CASSGTSEHTDTQYF. CDR3 DNA: TGTGCCAGCTCCGGGACTAGCGAACACACAGATACGCAGTATTTT.

The chain couples TRBV27 to TRBJ2-5; TRBD1 is a possible D gene (6 bases). Germline V gene data show CDR1 as MNHEY and CDR2 as SMNVEV (reference sequence). The V and J ends lost 5 bases and 4 bases respectively, with 17 bases between them. The CDR3 loop spans 15 amino acids. CDR3 in DNA: TGTGCCAGCAGTCACCGGCGCTTGGGGGCAGAGACCCAGTACTTC. As protein: CASSHRRLGAETQYF.

This chain uses TRBV19 with TRBJ1-2; 9 positions agree with TRBD1. Unmatched junction bases numbered 7, after V lost 7 bases and J lost 4 bases. Looked up from germline, CDR1 is LNHDA and CDR2 is SQIVND (reference sequence). The CDR3 spans 14 residues. DNA for the CDR3: TGTGCCAGTAAGGACAGGGGACTCGGCTATGGCTACACCTTC. This sequence encodes CASKDRGLGYGYTF.

The CDR3 reads CASSLGGFNEKLFF. The CDR3 region has the DNA TGTGCCAGCAGTTTAGGAGGGTTTAATGAAAAACTGTTTTTT. This rearrangement joins TRBV27 to TRBJ1-4; D remains unclear. This CDR3 has 14 residues. CDR1 is MNHEY and CDR2 is SMNVEV in the germline V gene (reference sequence). V dropped 2 bases and J dropped 4 bases, with 8 bases sitting between them. The complete variable domain, with remaining parts taken from reference TRBV27 and TRBJ1-4, reads EAQVTQNPRYLITVTGKKLTVTCSQNMNHEYMSWYRQDPGLGLRQIYYSMNVEVTDKGDVPEGYKVSRKEKRNFPLILESPSPNQTSLYFCASSLGGFNEKLFFGSGTQLSVL.

This clone appeared a few times. This specimen includes other DNA sequences encoding the same CDR3. The V and J genes are TRBV4-3 and TRBJ1-2, with 8 bases matching TRBD1. The CDR3 runs to 13 residues. Germline-derived CDR1 and CDR2 are LGHNA and YSLEER. V trimming: 3 bases; J trimming: 4 bases; junction bases outside the gene matches: 1. DNA of the CDR3: TGCGCCAGCAGCCAGACAGGGGTCTATGGCTACACCTTC. The encoded protein is CASSQTGVYGYTF.

The gene calls are TRBV27 and TRBJ2-1; TRBD2 agrees at 9 bases. The CDR3 sequence is 15 residues long. V was clipped by 5 bases and J by 8 bases; unmatched bases: 10. Germline V gene lookup returns CDR1 MNHEY and CDR2 SMNVEV (reference sequence). The DNA of the CDR3 is TGTGCCAGCAGTCCCGTGCTAGCGGGGCTCGATGAGCAGTTCTTC. Translated, it gives CASSPVLAGLDEQFF.

The CDR3: CAWGSTGRRRGYTF. The CDR3 nucleotides read TGTGCCTGGGGCTCGACAGGGCGCCGCAGAGGCTACACCTTC. This rearrangement joins TRBV30 to TRBJ1-2, with TRBD1 matching 7 bases. This CDR3 spans 14 amino acids. Germline lookup yields CDR1 GTSNPN and CDR2 SVGIG (reference sequence). V shed 5 bases, J shed 8 bases, and the junction held 14 bases outside the gene matches.

The J gene is TRBJ1-1, the V gene TRBV18; no clear D. The CDR3 consists of 15 residues. Trimming pared 3 bases from V and 0 bases from J, leaving 11 bases between. Germline V lookup: CDR1 KGHSH, CDR2 LQKENI. The CDR3 protein is CASSPGPIMNTEAFF. Here the CDR3 DNA reads TGTGCCAGCTCACCGGGCCCTATCATGAACACTGAAGCTTTCTTT.

The V call is TRBV5-5, the J call TRBJ2-7; a possible D gene is TRBD1 (6 bases). V gave up 0 bases and J gave up 5 bases, with 12 bases separating them. This CDR3 is built from 14 residues. The germline V gene has CDR1 SGHKS and CDR2 YYEKEE (reference sequence). The CDR3 bases are TGTGCCAGCAGCTTGGTACAGGGTAGGGACGAGCAGTACTTC. Translated, it gives CASSLVQGRDEQYF.

To note about this clone: Other DNA sequences in the same sample also yield this CDR3. The chain employs TRBV9 and TRBJ2-1, with D tentatively TRBD2 (5 bases). Germline CDR1 is SGDLS and CDR2 is YYNGEE. This CDR3 has 15 residues. V lost 0 bases and J lost 0, with 7 bases in between. As DNA, the CDR3 is TGTGCCAGCAGCGTAGCCGGGGACTCCTACAATGAGCAGTTCTTC. Translated: CASSVAGDSYNEQFF.

The genes are TRBV4-2 and TRBJ1-5; D possibly corresponds to TRBD1 (5 bases). V was pared by 1 base and J by 4 bases, with 8 bases between. Germline CDR1 is LGHNA and CDR2 is YNFKEQ. This CDR3 spans 14 amino acids. The DNA for the CDR3 is TGTGCCAGCAGCCAAGGCCAGGGAAATCAGCCCCAGCATTTT. This encodes CASSQGQGNQPQHF.

The chain is built from TRBV27 and TRBJ1-2; D is uncertain. The CDR3 extends over 14 amino acids. Trimming removed 5 bases from V and 3 bases from J, with 13 bases in between. Germline CDR1 is MNHEY and CDR2 is SMNVEV (reference sequence). In DNA form, the CDR3 reads TGTGCCAGCAGTCCCCACGGGATTGACTATGGCTACACCTTC. Protein sequence: CASSPHGIDYGYTF.

The genes are TRBV6-5 and TRBJ1-5, with TRBD1 identical over 7 bases. V dropped 6 bases and J dropped 5; count of bases not matched to a gene: 7. Germline CDR1 is MNHEY and CDR2 is SVGAGI. The length of the CDR3 is 14 residues. The CDR3 is CASSPGQPYQPQHF. DNA for the CDR3: TGTGCCAGCAGCCCGGGACAGCCATATCAGCCCCAGCATTTT.

The rearrangement joins TRBV7-9 to TRBJ2-3, with TRBD1 matching over 8 bases. The V and J ends lost 3 bases and 4 bases, in that order; junction bases with no gene match: 12. CDR1 and CDR2 (germline): SEHNR, FQNEAQ (reference sequence). This CDR3 is built from 17 residues. CDR3 sequence reads: CASSFWGSAGGSDTQYF. The CDR3 DNA reads as TGTGCCAGCAGCTTTTGGGGGTCGGCAGGGGGCTCAGATACGCAGTATTTT.

This chain connects TRBV30 to TRBJ1-2; no clear D gene. V lost 1 base to trimming and J lost 3 bases, with 12 bases between them. This CDR3 is 14 amino acids long. CDR1 and CDR2 (germline): GTSNPN, SVGIG (reference sequence). CDR3 DNA sequence: TGTGCCTGGAGTGGACACGAGCACTACTATGGCTACACCTTC. This sequence encodes CAWSGHEHYYGYTF.

This chain uses TRBV4-3 with TRBJ1-2, with 7 bases lining up with TRBD1. V dropped 4 bases and J dropped 5; count of bases not matched to a gene: 4. CDR3 length: 13 residues. Germline assignment: CDR1 LGHNA and CDR2 YSLEER. In DNA, the CDR3 is TGCGCCAGCAGCCCCGCCAGGGGGTATGGCTACACCTTC. Protein sequence: CASSPARGYGYTF.

The J gene is TRBJ2-1, the V gene TRBV4-3, with D tentatively TRBD1 (6 bases). CDR3 length equals 16 residues. Trimming removed 4 bases from V and 6 bases from J, with 19 bases in between. Germline CDR1 LGHNA, CDR2 YSLEER. CDR3 sequence (DNA): TGCGCCAGCAGCCCGCTACCCGGACAGTCTCCCAATGAGCAGTTCTTC. Translating gives CASSPLPGQSPNEQFF.

This chain uses TRBV30 with TRBJ1-2, with 9 bases identical to TRBD1. CDR3 size: 13 residues. The V and J ends lost 1 base and 7 bases, in that order; junction bases with no gene match: 4. Per germline, CDR1 GTSNPN and CDR2 SVGIG (reference sequence). In DNA, the CDR3 is TGTGCCTGGAGTGCTACAGGGGGCTCTGGCTACACCTTC. Encoded protein: CAWSATGGSGYTF.

The chain uses TRBV15 and TRBJ2-6; weak D call: TRBD2 (6 bases). The CDR3 consists of 15 residues. Trimming shortened V by 5 bases and J by 1 base, and 9 bases separated the two germline ends. Germline-derived CDR1 and CDR2 are LNHNV and YYDKDF (reference sequence). For the CDR3, the DNA is TGTGCCACCAGCGAGCGGGTTTCTGGGGCCAACGTCCTGACTTTC. Its translation is CATSERVSGANVLTF.

The chain links TRBV27 to TRBJ2-2, with D uncertain. V gave up 3 bases and J gave up 4 bases, with 3 bases separating them. Per germline, CDR1 MNHEY and CDR2 SMNVEV (reference sequence). The CDR3 runs 12 residues. The CDR3 DNA sequence: TGTGCCAGCAGTTTTCTCACCGGGGAGCTGTTTTTT. As protein: CASSFLTGELFF.

This rearrangement joins TRBV10-3 to TRBJ1-5; TRBD1 matches at 7 bases. This CDR3 has 13 residues. Germline V gene sequence: CDR1 ENHRY, CDR2 SYGVKD. V shed 9 bases and J 0 bases; nucleotides not matched to a gene: 2. In DNA form, the CDR3 reads TGTGCCATAAGGGACAGTAGCAATCAGCCCCAGCATTTT. It is translated as CAIRDSSNQPQHF.

This rearrangement joins TRBV30 to TRBJ1-5, with D uncertain. There are 14 residues in the CDR3. The V and J ends lost 2 bases and 2 bases respectively, with 10 bases between them. Germline V gene lookup returns CDR1 GTSNPN and CDR2 SVGIG (reference sequence). This CDR3 reads CAWSRSGGNQPQHF. CDR3 DNA sequence: TGTGCCTGGAGTCGATCCGGGGGCAATCAGCCCCAGCATTTT.

The chain combines TRBV6-1 with TRBJ1-1, with D maybe TRBD1 (5 bases). Germline CDR1 MNHNS, CDR2 SASEGT. There are 13 residues in the CDR3. V lost 6 bases and J lost 9, with 17 bases in between. CDR3 in amino acids: CASRETPGLKAFF. The CDR3 DNA is TGTGCCAGCAGAGAAACCCCGGGACTCAAAGCTTTCTTT.

The chain joins TRBV7-2 to TRBJ1-1; 10 bases fit TRBD1. CDR3 size: 19 residues. With V trimmed by 1 base and J by 2 bases, 13 bases remained unmatched. Germline CDR1 is SGHTA and CDR2 is FQGNSA. CDR3 bases: TGTGCCAGCAGCTTAGAGGGGGGTCTTGGACAGGGGGATAACACTGAAGCTTTCTTT. Translating it yields CASSLEGGLGQGDNTEAFF.

The chain combines TRBV6-1 with TRBJ2-2, with 7 bases that match TRBD1. V gave up 4 bases and J gave up 5 bases; unmatched junction bases: 4. The CDR3 length is 14 residues. In germline, CDR1 is MNHNS, CDR2 SASEGT. CDR3 sequence: CASSATGLTGELFF. The CDR3 region has the DNA TGTGCCAGCAGTGCGACAGGGCTAACCGGGGAGCTGTTTTTT.

Only a few counts were recorded for this clone. The chain's CDR3 is CASSLDGGTGAYGYTF. The CDR3 DNA is TGTGCCAGCAGCTTAGATGGGGGGACAGGGGCCTATGGCTACACCTTC. The chain recombines TRBV11-2 with TRBJ1-2; 10 nucleotides align to TRBD1. J was trimmed by 4 bases and V by 0 bases; bases with no gene match: 5. The CDR3 runs 16 residues. Germline V gene lookup returns CDR1 SGHAT and CDR2 FQNNGV.

The chain carries TRBV7-7 and TRBJ1-1, with 9 bases matching TRBD1. Germline CDR1 reads SSHAT; CDR2 reads FNYEAQ (reference sequence). The V segment lost 5 bases and the J segment 5 bases; nucleotides outside the gene matches: 9. The CDR3 is made up of 15 amino acids. The CDR3 spells CASSRGQGTGTEAFF. Here the CDR3 DNA reads TGTGCCAGCAGCCGCGGACAGGGGACGGGGACTGAAGCTTTCTTT. The full variable domain, with the rest looked up from reference TRBV7-7 and TRBJ1-1, is GAGVSQSPRYKVTKRGQDVTLRCDPISSHATLYWYQQALGQGPEFLTYFNYEAQPDKSGLPSDRFSAERPEGSISTLTIQRTEQRDSAMYRCASSRGQGTGTEAFFGQGTRLTVV.

The chain recombines TRBV23-1 with TRBJ1-6; D unresolved. TRBV23-1 qualifies as an ORF whose function is uncertain. Trimming stripped 4 bases from V and 7 bases from J, with 8 bases between. This CDR3 has 13 residues. CDR3 in DNA: TGCGCCAGCAGTCGCGAGCGGAATTCACCCCTCCACTTT. It codes for CASSRERNSPLHF.

V gene TRBV6-5 combines with J gene TRBJ1-1; TRBD1 might be the D (5 bases). The V gene lost 6 bases and the J gene lost 3 bases, with 14 bases spanning the gap. The CDR3 is 14 residues long. The germline V gene has CDR1 MNHEY and CDR2 SVGAGI. The CDR3 nucleotides read TGTGCCAGCAGGAAGGCAGGGAAGGACACTGAAGCTTTCTTT. Translated, it gives CASRKAGKDTEAFF.